This TCR beta chain is drawn from a study of CD8+ T cells in alopecia areata. Following extraction, RNA underwent reverse transcription to cDNA, which served as the sequencing template. The data were produced by immunoSEQ multiplex PCR, yet TCRdb's version contains in-frame clones alone and is incomplete. The table has over 150,000 clones, 55% to 75% seen once; the top ten hold over 12%. Whole-study findings and limits: There were many expanded lesional clones persisting in scalp and blood during tofacitinib.

Trimming pared 4 bases from V and 5 bases from J, leaving 14 bases between. Per germline, CDR1 SQVTM and CDR2 ANQGSEA. The CDR3 loop spans 13 amino acids. This clone has just a few counts. Its antigen is undetermined. Specified treatment: oral pan-JAK inhibitor, 5-10 mg twice daily. From alopecia areata patients, lesional scalp punch biopsies and peripheral blood were collected. The chain employs TRBV29-1 and TRBJ1-1, with D uncertain. This receptor was identified in a human donor with alopecia areata. The sequenced sample was CD4+ T cells sorted from blood, obtained at week 24, from a patient treated with tofacitinib. The CDR3 sequence is CSVAQSTQTEAFF. In nucleotides, the CDR3 is TGCAGCGTTGCCCAGTCCACGCAGACTGAAGCTTTCTTT.